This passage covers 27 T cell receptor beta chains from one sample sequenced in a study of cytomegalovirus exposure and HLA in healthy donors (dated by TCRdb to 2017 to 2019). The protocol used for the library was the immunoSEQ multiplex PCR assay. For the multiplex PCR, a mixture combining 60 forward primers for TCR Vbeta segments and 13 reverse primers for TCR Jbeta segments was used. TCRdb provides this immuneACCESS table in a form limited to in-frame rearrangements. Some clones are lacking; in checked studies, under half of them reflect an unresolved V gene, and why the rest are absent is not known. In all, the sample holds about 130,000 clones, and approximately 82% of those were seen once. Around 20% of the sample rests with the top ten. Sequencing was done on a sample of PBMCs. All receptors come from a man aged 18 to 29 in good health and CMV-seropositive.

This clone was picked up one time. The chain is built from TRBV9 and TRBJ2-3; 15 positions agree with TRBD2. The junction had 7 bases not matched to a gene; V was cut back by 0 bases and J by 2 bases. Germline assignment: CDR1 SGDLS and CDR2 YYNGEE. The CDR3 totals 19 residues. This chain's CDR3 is CASSVEGGLAGGDTDTQYF. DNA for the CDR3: TGTGCCAGCAGCGTAGAAGGGGGACTAGCGGGGGGAGACACAGATACGCAGTATTTT.

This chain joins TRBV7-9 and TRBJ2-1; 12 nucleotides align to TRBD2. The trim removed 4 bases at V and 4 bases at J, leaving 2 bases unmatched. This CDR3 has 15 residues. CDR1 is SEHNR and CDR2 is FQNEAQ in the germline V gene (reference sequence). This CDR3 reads CASSSGTSGYNEQFF. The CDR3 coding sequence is TGTGCCAGCAGCTCCGGGACTAGCGGGTACAATGAGCAGTTCTTC. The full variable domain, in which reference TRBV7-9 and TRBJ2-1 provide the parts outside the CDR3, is DTGVSQNPRHKITKRGQNVTFRCDPISEHNRLYWYRQTLGQGPEFLTYFQNEAQLEKSRLLSDRFSAERPKGSFSTLEIQRTEQGDSAMYLCASSSGTSGYNEQFFGPGTRLTVL.

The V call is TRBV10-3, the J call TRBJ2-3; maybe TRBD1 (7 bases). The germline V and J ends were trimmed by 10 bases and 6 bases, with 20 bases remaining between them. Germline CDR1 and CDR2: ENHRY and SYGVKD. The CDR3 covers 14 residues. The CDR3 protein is CATLPGGGGDTQYF. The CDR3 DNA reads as TGTGCCACCCTCCCCGGCGGAGGGGGCGATACGCAGTATTTT.

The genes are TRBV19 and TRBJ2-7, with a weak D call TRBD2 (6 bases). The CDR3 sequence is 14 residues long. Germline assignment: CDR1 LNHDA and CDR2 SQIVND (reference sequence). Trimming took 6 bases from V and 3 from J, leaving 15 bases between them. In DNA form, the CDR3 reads TGTGCCAGTAGCGTCGGGGGACCTGTCTACGAGCAGTACTTC. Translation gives CASSVGGPVYEQYF.

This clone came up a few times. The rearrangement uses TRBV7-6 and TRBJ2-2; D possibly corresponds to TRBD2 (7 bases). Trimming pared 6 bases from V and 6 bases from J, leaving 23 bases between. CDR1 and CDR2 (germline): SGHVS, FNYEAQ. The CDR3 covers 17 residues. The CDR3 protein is CASSFTTGGQPAGELFF. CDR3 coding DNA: TGTGCCAGCAGTTTTACAACGGGGGGCCAGCCGGCCGGGGAGCTGTTTTTT.

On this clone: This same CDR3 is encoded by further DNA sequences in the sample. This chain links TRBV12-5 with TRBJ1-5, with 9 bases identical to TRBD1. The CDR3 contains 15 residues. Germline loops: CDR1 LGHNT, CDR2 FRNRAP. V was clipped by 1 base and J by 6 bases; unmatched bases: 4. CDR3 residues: CASGLGQGVGQPQHF. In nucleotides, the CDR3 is TGTGCTAGTGGTTTGGGACAGGGGGTAGGTCAGCCCCAGCATTTT.

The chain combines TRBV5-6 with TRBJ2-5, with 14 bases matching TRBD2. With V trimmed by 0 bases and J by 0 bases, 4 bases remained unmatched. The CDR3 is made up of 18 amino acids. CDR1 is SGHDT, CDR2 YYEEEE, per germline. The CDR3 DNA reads TGTGCCAGCAGCTTGGTGCGGACTAGCGGGGGGTACCAAGAGACCCAGTACTTC. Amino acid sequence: CASSLVRTSGGYQETQYF.

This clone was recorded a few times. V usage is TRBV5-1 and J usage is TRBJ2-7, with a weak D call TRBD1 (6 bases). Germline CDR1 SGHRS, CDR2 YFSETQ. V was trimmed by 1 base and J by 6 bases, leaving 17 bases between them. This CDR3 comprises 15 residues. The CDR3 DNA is TGCGCCAGCAGCTTGTACGCCGGGACAAAGGCCGAGCAGTACTTC. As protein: CASSLYAGTKAEQYF.

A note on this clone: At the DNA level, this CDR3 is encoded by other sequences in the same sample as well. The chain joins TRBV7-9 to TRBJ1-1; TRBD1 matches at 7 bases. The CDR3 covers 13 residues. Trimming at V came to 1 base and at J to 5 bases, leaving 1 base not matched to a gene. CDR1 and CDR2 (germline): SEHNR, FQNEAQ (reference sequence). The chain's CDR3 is CASSLGQGTEAFF. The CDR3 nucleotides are TGTGCCAGCAGCTTAGGACAGGGAACTGAAGCTTTCTTT.

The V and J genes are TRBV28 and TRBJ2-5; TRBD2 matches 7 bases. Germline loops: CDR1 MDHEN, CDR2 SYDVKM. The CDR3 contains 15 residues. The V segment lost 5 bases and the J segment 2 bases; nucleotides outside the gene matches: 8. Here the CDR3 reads CASSILSGGQETQYF. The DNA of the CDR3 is TGTGCCAGCAGTATCCTATCGGGGGGTCAAGAGACCCAGTACTTC.

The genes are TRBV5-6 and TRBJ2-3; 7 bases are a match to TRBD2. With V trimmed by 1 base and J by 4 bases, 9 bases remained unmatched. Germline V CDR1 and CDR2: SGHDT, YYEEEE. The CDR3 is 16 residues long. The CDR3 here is CASSLSVGGYADTQYF. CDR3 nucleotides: TGTGCCAGCAGCTTGTCTGTCGGGGGGTACGCAGATACGCAGTATTTT.

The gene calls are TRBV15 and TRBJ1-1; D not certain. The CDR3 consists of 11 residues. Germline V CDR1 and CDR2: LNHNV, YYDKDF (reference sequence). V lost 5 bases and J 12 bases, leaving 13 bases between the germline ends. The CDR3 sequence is CATSSTTFSFF. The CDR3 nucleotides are TGTGCCACCAGCTCTACGACATTTTCTTTCTTT.

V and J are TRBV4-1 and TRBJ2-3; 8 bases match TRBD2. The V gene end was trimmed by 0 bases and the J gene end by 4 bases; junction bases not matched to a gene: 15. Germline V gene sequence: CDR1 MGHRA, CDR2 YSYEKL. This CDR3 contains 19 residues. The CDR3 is CASSQDLGTGGALADTQYF. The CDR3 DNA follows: TGCGCCAGCAGCCAAGATTTGGGGACCGGGGGGGCCCTCGCAGATACGCAGTATTTT.

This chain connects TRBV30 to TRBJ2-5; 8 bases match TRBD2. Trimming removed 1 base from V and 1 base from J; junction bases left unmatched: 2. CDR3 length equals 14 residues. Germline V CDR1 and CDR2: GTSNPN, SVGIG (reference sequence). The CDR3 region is CAWSARGGQETQYF. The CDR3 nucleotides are TGTGCCTGGAGTGCCCGGGGGGGCCAAGAGACCCAGTACTTC.

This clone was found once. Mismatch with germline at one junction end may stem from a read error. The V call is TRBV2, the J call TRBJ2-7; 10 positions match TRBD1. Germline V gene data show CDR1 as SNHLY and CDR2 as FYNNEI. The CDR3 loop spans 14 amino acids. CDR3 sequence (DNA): TGTGCCAGCAGGGAAGGACAGGGGGCCTACGAGCAGTACTTC. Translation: CASREGQGAYEQYF.

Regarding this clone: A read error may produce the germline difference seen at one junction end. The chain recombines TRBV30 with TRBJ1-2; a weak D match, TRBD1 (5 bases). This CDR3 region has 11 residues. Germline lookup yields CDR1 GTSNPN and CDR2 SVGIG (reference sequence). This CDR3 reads CAWSVDSLSVF. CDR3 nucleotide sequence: TGTGCCTGGAGTGTCGACAGTCTTTCCGTCTTC.

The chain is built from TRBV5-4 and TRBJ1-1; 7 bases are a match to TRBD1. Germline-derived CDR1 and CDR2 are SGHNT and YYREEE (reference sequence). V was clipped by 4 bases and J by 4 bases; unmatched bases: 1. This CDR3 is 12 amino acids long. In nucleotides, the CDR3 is TGTGCCAGCAGCCAGGGGGGCACTGAAGCTTTCTTT. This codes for CASSQGGTEAFF. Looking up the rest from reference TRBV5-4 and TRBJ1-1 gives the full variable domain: ETGVTQSPTHLIKTRGQQVTLRCSSQSGHNTVSWYQQALGQGPQFIFQYYREEENGRGNFPPRFSGLQFPNYSSELNVNALELDDSALYLCASSQGGTEAFFGQGTRLTVV.

This CDR3 is CASSTKGLGETQYF. The CDR3 DNA follows: TGTGCCAGCAGCACAAAGGGGCTCGGGGAGACCCAGTACTTC. The chain has TRBV13 and TRBJ2-5; D perhaps matches TRBD1 (5 bases). Trimming cost V 5 bases and J 5 bases, with 15 bases left between them. The CDR3 spans 14 residues. The V gene's germline CDR1 is PRHDT and CDR2 FYEKMQ (reference sequence).

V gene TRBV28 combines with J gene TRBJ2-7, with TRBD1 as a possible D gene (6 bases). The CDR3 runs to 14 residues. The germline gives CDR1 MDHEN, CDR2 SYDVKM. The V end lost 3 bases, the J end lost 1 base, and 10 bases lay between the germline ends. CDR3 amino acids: CASSFATGSYEQYF. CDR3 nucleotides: TGTGCCAGCAGTTTCGCTACAGGGTCCTACGAGCAGTACTTC.

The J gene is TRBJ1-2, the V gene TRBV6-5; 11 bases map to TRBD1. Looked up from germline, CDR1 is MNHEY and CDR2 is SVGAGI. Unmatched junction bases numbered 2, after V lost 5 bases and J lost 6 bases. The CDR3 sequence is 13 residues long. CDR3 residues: CASSAGQGDGYTF. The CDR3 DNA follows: TGTGCCAGCAGTGCGGGACAGGGGGATGGCTACACCTTC.

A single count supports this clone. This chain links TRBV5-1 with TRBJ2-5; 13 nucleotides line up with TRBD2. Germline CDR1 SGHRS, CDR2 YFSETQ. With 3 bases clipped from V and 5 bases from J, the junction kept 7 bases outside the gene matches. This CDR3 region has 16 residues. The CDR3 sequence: CASSSGTSGAGETQYF. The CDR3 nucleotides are TGCGCCAGCAGCTCTGGGACTAGCGGGGCCGGGGAGACCCAGTACTTC.

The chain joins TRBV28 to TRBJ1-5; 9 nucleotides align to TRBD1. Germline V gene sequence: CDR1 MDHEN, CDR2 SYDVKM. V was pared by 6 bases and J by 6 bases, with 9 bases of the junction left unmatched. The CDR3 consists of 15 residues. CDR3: CASRPPGQGVQPQHF. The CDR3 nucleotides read TGTGCCAGCAGGCCACCGGGACAGGGTGTTCAGCCCCAGCATTTT.

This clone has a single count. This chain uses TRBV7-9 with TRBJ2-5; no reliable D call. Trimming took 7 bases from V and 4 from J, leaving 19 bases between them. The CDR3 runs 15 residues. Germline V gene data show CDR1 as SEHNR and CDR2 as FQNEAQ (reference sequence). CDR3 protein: CASIPDFFTIETQYF. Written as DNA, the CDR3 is TGTGCCAGCATCCCCGACTTCTTCACGATAGAGACCCAGTACTTC.

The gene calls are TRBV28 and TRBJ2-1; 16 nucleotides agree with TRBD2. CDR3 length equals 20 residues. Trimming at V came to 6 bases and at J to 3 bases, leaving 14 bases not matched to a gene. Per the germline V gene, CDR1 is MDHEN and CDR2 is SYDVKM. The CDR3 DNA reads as TGTGCCAGCAGACCCTCCCCCGGGACTAGCGGGGGGGCGATCTACAATGAGCAGTTCTTC. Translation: CASRPSPGTSGGAIYNEQFF.

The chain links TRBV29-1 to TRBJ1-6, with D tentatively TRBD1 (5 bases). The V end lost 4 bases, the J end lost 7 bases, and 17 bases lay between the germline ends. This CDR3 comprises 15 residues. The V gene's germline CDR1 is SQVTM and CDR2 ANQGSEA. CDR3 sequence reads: CSVGPRRGLNSPLHF. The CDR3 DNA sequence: TGCAGCGTTGGGCCCCGGAGGGGTTTGAATTCACCCCTCCACTTT.

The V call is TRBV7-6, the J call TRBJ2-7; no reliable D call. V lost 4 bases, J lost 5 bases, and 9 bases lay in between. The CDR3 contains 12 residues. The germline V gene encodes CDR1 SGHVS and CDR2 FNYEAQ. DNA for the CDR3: TGTGCCAGCAGCTCCTCGGTCGACGAGCAGTACTTC. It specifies CASSSSVDEQYF.

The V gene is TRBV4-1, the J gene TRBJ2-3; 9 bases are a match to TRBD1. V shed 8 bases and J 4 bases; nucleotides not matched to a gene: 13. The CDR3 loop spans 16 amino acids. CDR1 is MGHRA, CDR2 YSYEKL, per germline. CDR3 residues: CASGGTGFLFADTQYF. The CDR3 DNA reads TGCGCCAGCGGAGGGACAGGGTTTCTTTTTGCAGATACGCAGTATTTT.